This TCR beta chain was observed in a study of blood T cell repertoires in COVID-19. In the source study's methods: It was from reference gene primer amplification that nucleated cell counts were estimated. Method: immunoSEQ multiplex PCR; TCRdb's copy keeps in-frame clones and lacks some. The V and J calls and clone size come from that table; D and trimming were worked out from the DNA. Among hundreds of thousands of clones listed, around 90% were seen once. The CDR3 runs to 12 residues. Germline V lookup: CDR1 MDHEN, CDR2 SYDVKM. Trimming removed 3 bases from V and 9 bases from J, with 11 bases in between. In terms of age and location, participants ranged from roughly 18 to 100 years and lived in about 25 US areas. Assignments of participants to cohorts depended upon their own reported clinical history.

This rearrangement joins TRBV28 to TRBJ1-2; a possible D gene is TRBD1 (5 bases). The sample consisted of PBMCs or T cells enriched from blood (not recorded which). This clonotype originated in a woman between 45 and 60 years old who had recovered from COVID-19. CDR3: CASSFLGPSYTF. In DNA, the CDR3 is TGTGCCAGCAGTTTTTTGGGGCCAAGCTACACCTTC.